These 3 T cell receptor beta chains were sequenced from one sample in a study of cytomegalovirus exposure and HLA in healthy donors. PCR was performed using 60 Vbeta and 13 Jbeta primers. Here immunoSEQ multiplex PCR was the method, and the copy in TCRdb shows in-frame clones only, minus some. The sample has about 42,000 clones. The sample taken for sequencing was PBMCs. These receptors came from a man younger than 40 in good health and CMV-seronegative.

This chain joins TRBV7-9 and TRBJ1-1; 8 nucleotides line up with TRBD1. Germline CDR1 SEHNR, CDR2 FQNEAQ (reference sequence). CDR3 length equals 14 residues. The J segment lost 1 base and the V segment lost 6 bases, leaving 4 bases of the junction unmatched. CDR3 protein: CASRKDRGNTEAFF. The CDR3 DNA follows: TGTGCCAGCAGAAAAGACAGGGGGAACACTGAAGCTTTCTTT.

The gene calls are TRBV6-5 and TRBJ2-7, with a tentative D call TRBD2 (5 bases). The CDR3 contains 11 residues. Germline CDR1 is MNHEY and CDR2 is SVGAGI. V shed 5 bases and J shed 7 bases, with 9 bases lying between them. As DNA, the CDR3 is TGTGCCAGCAGTACACGGGGTGAGCAGTACTTC. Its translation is CASSTRGEQYF.

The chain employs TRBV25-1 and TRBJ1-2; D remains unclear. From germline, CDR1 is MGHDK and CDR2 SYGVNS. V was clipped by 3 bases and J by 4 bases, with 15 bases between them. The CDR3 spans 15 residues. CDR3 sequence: CASSDPASGRYGYTF. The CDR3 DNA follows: TGTGCCAGCAGTGATCCGGCGAGCGGGCGCTATGGCTACACCTTC.